This T cell receptor beta chain was sequenced in a study of cytomegalovirus exposure and HLA in healthy donors. In the study overall: Early released data had tens of millions of unique TCRs, all coming from HLA-typed donors. Findings and limits, study-wide: A later analysis reportedly identified an Asian-associated ancestry cluster as carrying fewer N-insertions than the roughly 670-donor mean. According to reports, the classifier identified cytomegalovirus status with high specificity and sensitivity.

Primers included in the PCR were 60 Vbeta and 13 Jbeta primers. Only in-frame clones appear in the TCRdb table, and some are missing; sequencing was by immunoSEQ multiplex PCR. The repertoire holds about 150,000 clones, with 75% as singletons. In germline, CDR1 is SNHLY, CDR2 FYNNEI. Trimming removed 6 bases from V and 6 bases from J, with 9 bases in between. This CDR3 contains 11 residues. In nominal health when sampled, donors likely had unrecorded immune exposures nonetheless. As for this clone: What it binds is unknown.

The chain combines TRBV2 with TRBJ2-7; D unclear. Sample: PBMCs. The sequence was obtained from a man aged 25-45 years in good health and CMV-seronegative. In DNA, the CDR3 is TGTGCCAGCAGAGGCTCGGGCGAGCAGTACTTC. It yields the protein CASRGSGEQYF.